This T cell receptor beta chain was obtained from a study of control samples from healthy donors and cancer patients. Trimming stripped 6 bases from V and 0 bases from J, with 12 bases between. The germline V gene encodes CDR1 MNHEY and CDR2 SMNVEV (reference sequence). This CDR3 region has 15 residues. The protocol was immunoSEQ multiplex PCR, while the TCRdb copy is restricted to in-frame clones and leaves out a portion. The data contain about 170,000 clones, around 88% of them seen just once; the ten biggest clones take up nearly 5%. The V call is TRBV27, the J call TRBJ1-5; D is ambiguous. Sequences were obtained from blood. This receptor was taken from a woman aged 25-40 years in good health. In DNA form, the CDR3 reads TGTGCCAGCAGCCTCGGACCCTATAGCAATCAGCCCCAGCATTTT. Protein sequence: CASSLGPYSNQPQHF.